This T cell receptor (beta chain) was recovered during a study of blood T cells in healthy people across ages. The sample holds a few counts of this clonotype. Its antigen is undetermined. The length of the CDR3 is 14 residues. Germline V gene lookup returns CDR1 MDHEN and CDR2 SYDVKM. V shed 7 bases and J shed 1 base, with 13 bases lying between them. It was roughly 10 milliliters of peripheral blood that were drawn from each donor. Overall study results and limits: Donors of long life had a larger count of naive CD4+ cells and greater diversity than aged donors.

For the second PCR, which ran for about 7 to 12 cycles, a sample-barcoded 5' primer and a J-beta primer mix were used. TCRdb reprocessed the 5' RACE reads with MiXCR, giving one entry per CDR3 protein. The sample has more than 500,000 distinct CDR3 sequences, 27% seen once; the top ten hold 18%. The sequence derives from a woman in her 70s in good health. The chain links TRBV28 to TRBJ1-1; D gene uncertain. What was sequenced was blood. For the CDR3, the DNA is TGTGCCAGCAAACTGACGGGGAAGAACACTGAAGCTTTCTTT. Translating it yields CASKLTGKNTEAFF.